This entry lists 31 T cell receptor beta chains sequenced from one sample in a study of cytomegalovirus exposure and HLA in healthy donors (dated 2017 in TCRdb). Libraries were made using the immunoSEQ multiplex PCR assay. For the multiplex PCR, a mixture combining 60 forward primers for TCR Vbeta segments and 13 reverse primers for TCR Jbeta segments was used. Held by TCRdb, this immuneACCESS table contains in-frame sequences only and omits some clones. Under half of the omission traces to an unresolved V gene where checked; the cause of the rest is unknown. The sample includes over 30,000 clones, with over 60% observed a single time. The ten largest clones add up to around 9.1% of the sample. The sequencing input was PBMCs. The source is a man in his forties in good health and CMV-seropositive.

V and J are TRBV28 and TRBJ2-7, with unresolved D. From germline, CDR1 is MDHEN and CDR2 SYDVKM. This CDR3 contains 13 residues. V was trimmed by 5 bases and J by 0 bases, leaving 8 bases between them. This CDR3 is CASSGLSSYEQYF. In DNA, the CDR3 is TGTGCCAGCAGTGGTCTGAGCTCCTACGAGCAGTACTTC.

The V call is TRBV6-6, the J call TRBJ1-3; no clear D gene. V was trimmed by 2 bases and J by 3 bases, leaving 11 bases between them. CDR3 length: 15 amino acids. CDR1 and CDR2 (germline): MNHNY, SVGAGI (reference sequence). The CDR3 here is CASSYERLGGNTIYF. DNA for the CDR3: TGTGCCAGCAGTTACGAGCGTCTTGGTGGAAACACCATATATTTT.

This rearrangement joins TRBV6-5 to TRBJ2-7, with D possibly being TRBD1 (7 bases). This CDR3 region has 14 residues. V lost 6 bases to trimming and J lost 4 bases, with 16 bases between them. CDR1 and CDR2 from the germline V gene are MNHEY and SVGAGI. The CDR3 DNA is TGTGCCAGCAGCTTCACCCAGGGGGGTTACGAGCAGTACTTC. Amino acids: CASSFTQGGYEQYF.

The CDR3 nucleotides read TGTGCCAGCAGCTTAGAGCTATTCACAGATACGCAGTATTTT. Protein sequence: CASSLELFTDTQYF. The J gene is TRBJ2-3, the V gene TRBV13; D unresolved. V lost 1 base to trimming and J lost 2 bases, with 7 bases between them. From germline, CDR1 is PRHDT and CDR2 FYEKMQ (reference sequence). This CDR3 is built from 14 residues.

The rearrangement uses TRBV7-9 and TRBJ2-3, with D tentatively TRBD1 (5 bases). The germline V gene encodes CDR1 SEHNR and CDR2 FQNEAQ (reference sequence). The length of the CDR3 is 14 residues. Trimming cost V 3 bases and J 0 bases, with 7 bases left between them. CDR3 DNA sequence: TGTGCCAGCAGCTTGGGGCCTAGCACAGATACGCAGTATTTT. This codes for CASSLGPSTDTQYF.

The CDR3 spells CASGPRQLGELFF. The CDR3, as DNA: TGTGCTAGTGGTCCACGACAGCTTGGGGAGCTGTTTTTT. The chain recombines TRBV12-5 with TRBJ2-2, with TRBD1 as a possible D gene (5 bases). V lost 5 bases to trimming and J lost 8 bases, with 12 bases between them. This CDR3 comprises 13 residues. The germline V gene has CDR1 LGHNT and CDR2 FRNRAP.

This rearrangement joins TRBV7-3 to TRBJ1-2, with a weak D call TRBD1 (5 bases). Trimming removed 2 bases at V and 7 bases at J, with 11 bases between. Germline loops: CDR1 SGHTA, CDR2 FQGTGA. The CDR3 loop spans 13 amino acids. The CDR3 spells CASSLSRGSGYTF. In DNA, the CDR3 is TGTGCCAGCAGCTTATCCCGGGGGAGTGGCTACACCTTC.

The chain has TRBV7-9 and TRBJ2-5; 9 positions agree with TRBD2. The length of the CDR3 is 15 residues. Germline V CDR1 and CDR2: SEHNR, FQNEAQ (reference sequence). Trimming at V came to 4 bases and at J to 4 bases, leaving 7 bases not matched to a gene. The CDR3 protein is CASSSRVSGGETQYF. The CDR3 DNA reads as TGTGCCAGCAGCTCAAGGGTTAGCGGGGGAGAGACCCAGTACTTC.

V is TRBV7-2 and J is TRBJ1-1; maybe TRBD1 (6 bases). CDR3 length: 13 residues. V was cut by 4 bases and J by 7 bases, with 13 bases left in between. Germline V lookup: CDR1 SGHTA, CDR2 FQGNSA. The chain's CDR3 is CASSWTQGNEAFF. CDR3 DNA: TGTGCCAGCAGCTGGACACAGGGAAATGAAGCTTTCTTT.

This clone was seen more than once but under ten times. CDR3 residues: CASIFGTGGSNQPQHF. The CDR3 DNA sequence: TGCGCCAGCATTTTCGGGACAGGGGGAAGCAATCAGCCCCAGCATTTT. The chain couples TRBV10-1 to TRBJ1-5, with 11 bases that match TRBD1. The germline V gene has CDR1 WNHNN and CDR2 SYGVQD (reference sequence). J gave up 1 base and V 7 bases, and 6 bases lay outside the gene matches. The CDR3 contains 16 residues.

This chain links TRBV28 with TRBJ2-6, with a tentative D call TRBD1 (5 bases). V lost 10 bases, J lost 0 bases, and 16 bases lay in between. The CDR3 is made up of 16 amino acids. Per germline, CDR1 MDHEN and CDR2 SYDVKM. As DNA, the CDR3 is TGTGCCACAAAAAGGACAAAGAGCTCTGGGGCCAACGTCCTGACTTTC. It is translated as CATKRTKSSGANVLTF.

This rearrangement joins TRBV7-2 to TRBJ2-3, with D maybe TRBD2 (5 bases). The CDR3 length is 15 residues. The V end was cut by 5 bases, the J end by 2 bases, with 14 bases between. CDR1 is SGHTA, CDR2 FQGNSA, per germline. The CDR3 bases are TGTGCCAGCAGCCCAGTCGGGAAGTTCACAGATACGCAGTATTTT. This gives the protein CASSPVGKFTDTQYF.

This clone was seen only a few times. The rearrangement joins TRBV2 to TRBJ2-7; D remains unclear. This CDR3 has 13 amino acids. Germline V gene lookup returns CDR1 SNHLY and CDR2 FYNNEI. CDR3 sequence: CAPKRTPSNEQYF. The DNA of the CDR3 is TGTGCGCCCAAGCGAACCCCGTCGAACGAGCAGTACTTC.

The CDR3 DNA follows: TGTGCCAGCAGCCCGGACAGGGGGTTCGAGCAGTTCTTC. Protein: CASSPDRGFEQFF. The chain couples TRBV11-1 to TRBJ2-1; 10 bases are a match to TRBD1. From germline, CDR1 is SGHAT and CDR2 FQDESV (reference sequence). The CDR3 loop spans 13 amino acids. V lost 5 bases to trimming and J lost 10 bases; unmatched junction nucleotides: 5.

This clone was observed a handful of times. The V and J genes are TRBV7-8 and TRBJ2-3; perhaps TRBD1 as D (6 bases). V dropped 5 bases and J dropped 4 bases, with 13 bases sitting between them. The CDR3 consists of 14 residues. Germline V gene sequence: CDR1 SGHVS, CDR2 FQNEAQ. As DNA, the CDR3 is TGTGCCAGCAGCGCCTATCGGACAGCAGATACGCAGTATTTT. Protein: CASSAYRTADTQYF.

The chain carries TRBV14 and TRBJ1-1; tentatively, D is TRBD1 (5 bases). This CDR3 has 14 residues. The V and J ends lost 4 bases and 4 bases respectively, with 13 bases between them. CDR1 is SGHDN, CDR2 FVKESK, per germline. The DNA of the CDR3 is TGTGCCAGCAGCCTCAGTCTTGGGGCCACTGAAGCTTTCTTT. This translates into CASSLSLGATEAFF.

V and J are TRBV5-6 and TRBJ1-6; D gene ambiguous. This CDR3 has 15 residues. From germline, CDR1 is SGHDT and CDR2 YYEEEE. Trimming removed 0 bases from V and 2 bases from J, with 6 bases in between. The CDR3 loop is CASSLGLTYNSPLHF. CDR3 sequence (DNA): TGTGCCAGCAGCTTGGGACTCACCTATAATTCACCCCTCCACTTT. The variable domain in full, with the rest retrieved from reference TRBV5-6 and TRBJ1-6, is DAGVTQSPTHLIKTRGQQVTLRCSPKSGHDTVSWYQQALGQGPQFIFQYYEEEERQRGNFPDRFSGHQFPNYSSELNVNALLLGDSALYLCASSLGLTYNSPLHFGNGTRLTVT.

The CDR3 loop reads CASSSYPLQNTGELFF. The CDR3 DNA is TGTGCCAGCAGTTCCTATCCACTCCAGAACACCGGGGAGCTGTTTTTT. J is TRBJ2-2 and V is TRBV27; D remains ambiguous. The CDR3 loop spans 16 amino acids. Trimming took off 4 bases at V and 1 base at J, with 13 bases between the two ends. CDR1 is MNHEY and CDR2 is SMNVEV in the germline V gene (reference sequence).

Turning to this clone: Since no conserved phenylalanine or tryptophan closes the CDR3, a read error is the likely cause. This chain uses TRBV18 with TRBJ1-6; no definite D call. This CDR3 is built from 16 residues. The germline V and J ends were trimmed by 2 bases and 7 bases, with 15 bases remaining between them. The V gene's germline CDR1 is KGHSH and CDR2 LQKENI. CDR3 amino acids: CASSPSDSTGNSPLHL. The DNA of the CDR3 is TGTGCCAGCTCACCATCAGATTCGACGGGGAATTCACCCCTCCACCTT.

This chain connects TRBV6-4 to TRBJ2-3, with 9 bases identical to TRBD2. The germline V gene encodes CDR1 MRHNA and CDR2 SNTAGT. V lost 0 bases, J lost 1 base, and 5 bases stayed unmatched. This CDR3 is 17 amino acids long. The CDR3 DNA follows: TGTGCCAGCAGTGACTCAGCGGGGGGAACGGGCACAGATACGCAGTATTTT. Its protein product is CASSDSAGGTGTDTQYF.

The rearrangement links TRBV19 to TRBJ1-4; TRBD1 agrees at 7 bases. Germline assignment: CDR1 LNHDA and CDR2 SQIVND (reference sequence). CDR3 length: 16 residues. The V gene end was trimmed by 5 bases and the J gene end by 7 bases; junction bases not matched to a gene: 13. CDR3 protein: CASSADREGVGEKLFF. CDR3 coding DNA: TGTGCCAGTAGTGCCGACAGGGAAGGGGTCGGTGAAAAACTGTTTTTT.

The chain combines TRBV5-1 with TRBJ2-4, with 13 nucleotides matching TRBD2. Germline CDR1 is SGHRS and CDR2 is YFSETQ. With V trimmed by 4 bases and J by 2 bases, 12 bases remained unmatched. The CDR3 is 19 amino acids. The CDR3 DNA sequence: TGCGCCAGCAGCCAATCAGTCCGGACTAGCGGGGGAACCAAAAACATTCAGTACTTC. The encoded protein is CASSQSVRTSGGTKNIQYF.

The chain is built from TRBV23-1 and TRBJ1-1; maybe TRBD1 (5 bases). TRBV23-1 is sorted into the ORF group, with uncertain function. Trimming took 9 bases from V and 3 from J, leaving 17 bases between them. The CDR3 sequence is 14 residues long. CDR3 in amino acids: CARNPGGIDTEAFF. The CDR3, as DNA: TGCGCCAGGAATCCGGGGGGTATCGACACTGAAGCTTTCTTT.

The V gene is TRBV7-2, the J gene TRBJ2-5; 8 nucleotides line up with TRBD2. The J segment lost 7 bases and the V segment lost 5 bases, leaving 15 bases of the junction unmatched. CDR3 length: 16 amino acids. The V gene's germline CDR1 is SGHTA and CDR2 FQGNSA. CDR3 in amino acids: CASSPRTSQSLRTQYF. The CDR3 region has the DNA TGTGCCAGCAGCCCCCGGACTAGCCAGAGCTTGAGGACCCAGTACTTC. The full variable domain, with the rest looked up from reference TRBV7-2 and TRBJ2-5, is GAGVSQSPSNKVTEKGKDVELRCDPISGHTALYWYRQSLGQGLEFLIYFQGNSAPDKSGLPSDRFSAERTGGSVSTLTIQRTQQEDSAVYLCASSPRTSQSLRTQYFGPGTRLLVL.

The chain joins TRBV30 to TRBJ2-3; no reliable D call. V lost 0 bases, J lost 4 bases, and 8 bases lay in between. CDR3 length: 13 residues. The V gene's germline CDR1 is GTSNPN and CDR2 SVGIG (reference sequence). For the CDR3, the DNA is TGTGCCTGGAGTGTGAGCCTAGCAGATACGCAGTATTTT. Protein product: CAWSVSLADTQYF.

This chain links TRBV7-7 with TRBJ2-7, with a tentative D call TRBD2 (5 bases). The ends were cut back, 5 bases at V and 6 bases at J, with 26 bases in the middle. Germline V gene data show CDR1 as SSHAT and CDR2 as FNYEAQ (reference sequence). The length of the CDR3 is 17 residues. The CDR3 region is CASSPSASPTTESEQYF. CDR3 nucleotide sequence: TGTGCCAGCAGCCCCTCGGCTAGCCCTACCACCGAAAGCGAGCAGTACTTC.

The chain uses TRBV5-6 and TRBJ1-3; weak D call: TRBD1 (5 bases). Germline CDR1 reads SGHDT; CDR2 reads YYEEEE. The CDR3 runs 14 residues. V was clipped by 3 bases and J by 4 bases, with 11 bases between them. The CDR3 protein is CASSSSGGGNTIYF. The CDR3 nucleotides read TGTGCCAGCAGCTCCTCGGGGGGAGGAAACACCATATATTTT.

CDR3 amino acids: CASSVGRGTEAFF. CDR3 DNA: TGTGCCAGCAGCGTAGGGAGGGGAACTGAAGCTTTCTTT. V and J are TRBV9 and TRBJ1-1; D possibly corresponds to TRBD1 (5 bases). V lost 0 bases and J lost 5, with 8 bases in between. Germline V gene lookup returns CDR1 SGDLS and CDR2 YYNGEE. The CDR3 extends over 13 amino acids.

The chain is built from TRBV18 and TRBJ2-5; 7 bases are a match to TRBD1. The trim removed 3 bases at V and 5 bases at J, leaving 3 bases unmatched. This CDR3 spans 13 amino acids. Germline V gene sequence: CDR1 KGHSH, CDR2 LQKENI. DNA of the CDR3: TGTGCCAGCTCACCCGGACAGGCGGAGACCCAGTACTTC. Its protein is CASSPGQAETQYF.

The chain's CDR3 is CASSLGGRPTNRPNQPQHF. DNA for the CDR3: TGTGCCAGCAGCTTAGGGGGCAGGCCCACCAATAGGCCAAATCAGCCCCAGCATTTT. The gene calls are TRBV7-8 and TRBJ1-5, with a tentative D call TRBD1 (5 bases). The CDR3 runs to 19 residues. Trimming pared 1 base from V and 4 bases from J, leaving 23 bases between. CDR1 SGHVS and CDR2 FQNEAQ come from the germline V gene.

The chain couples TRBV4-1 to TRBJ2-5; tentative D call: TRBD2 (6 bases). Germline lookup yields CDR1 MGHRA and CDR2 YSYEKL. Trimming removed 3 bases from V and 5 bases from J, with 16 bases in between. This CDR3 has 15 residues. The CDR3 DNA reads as TGCGCCAGCAGCCAGCCTGCCCGGGGGATCGAGACCCAGTACTTC. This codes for CASSQPARGIETQYF.